The T cell receptor beta chain described here comes from a study of T cell repertoires in cytomegalovirus infection. The CDR3 sequence is 15 residues long. The germline gives CDR1 MDHEN, CDR2 SYDVKM. V shed 3 bases and J shed 7 bases, with 18 bases lying between them. This clonotype was observed a few times. Its cognate antigen is unknown. TCRdb fed the reads into MiXCR, producing one record per CDR3 protein. The repertoire holds some 500,000 distinct CDR3 sequences, with 33% as singletons. Findings and caveats of the study: Across the ex vivo response, the dominant clonotypes were HLA-C-restricted CMV-specific TCR beta clonotypes. Cumulated frequencies of public TCR beta families served to identify carriers of CMV plus the relevant HLA.

The source is a human donor in good health (CMV status not recorded). Some clones in this sample may be carry-over from other donors' samples. Here the sequenced sample was cultured PBMCs, taken from culture after CMV antigen stimulation. J is TRBJ1-1 and V is TRBV28; D gene unclear. The CDR3 reads CASSFDSPGSSEAFF. Here the CDR3 DNA reads TGTGCCAGCAGTTTCGACTCCCCGGGGTCCAGTGAAGCTTTCTTT.